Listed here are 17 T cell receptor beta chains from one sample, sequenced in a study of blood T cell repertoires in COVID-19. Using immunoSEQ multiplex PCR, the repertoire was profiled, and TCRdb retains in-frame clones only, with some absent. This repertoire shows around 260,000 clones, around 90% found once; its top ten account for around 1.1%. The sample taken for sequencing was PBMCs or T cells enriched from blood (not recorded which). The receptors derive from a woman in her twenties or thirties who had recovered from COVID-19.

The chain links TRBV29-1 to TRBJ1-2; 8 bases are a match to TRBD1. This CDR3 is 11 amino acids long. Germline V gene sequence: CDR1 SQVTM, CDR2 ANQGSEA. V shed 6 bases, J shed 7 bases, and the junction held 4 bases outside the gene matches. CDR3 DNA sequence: TGCAGCGTAGGGACAGGACCTGGCTACACCTTC. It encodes CSVGTGPGYTF.

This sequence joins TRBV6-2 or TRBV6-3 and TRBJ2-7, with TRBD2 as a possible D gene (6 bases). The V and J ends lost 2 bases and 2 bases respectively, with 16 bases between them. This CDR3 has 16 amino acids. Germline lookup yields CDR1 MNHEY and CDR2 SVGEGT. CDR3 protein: CASSYNAGSRPYEQYF. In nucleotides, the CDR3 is TGTGCCAGCAGTTACAATGCGGGGTCACGTCCCTACGAGCAGTACTTC.

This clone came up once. The CDR3 sequence: CASGDRVLGEQYF. In DNA, the CDR3 is TGTGCCAGCGGCGACAGGGTCCTTGGCGAGCAGTACTTC. This chain connects TRBV27 to TRBJ2-7; 7 nucleotides line up with TRBD1. V was pared by 8 bases and J by 6 bases, with 10 bases of the junction left unmatched. CDR3 size: 13 residues. Germline V CDR1 and CDR2: MNHEY, SMNVEV (reference sequence).

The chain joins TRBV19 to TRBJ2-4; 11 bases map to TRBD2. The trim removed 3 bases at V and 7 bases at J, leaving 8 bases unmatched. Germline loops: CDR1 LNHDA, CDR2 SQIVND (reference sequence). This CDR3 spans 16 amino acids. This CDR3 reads CASSIGGTSGRNIQYF. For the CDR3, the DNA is TGTGCCAGTAGTATTGGGGGGACTAGCGGCAGGAACATTCAGTACTTC.

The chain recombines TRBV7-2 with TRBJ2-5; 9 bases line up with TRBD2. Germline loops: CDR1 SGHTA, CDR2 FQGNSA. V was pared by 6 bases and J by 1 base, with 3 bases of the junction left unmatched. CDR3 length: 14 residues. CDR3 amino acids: CASSRLAVQETQYF. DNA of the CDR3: TGTGCCAGCAGTAGACTAGCGGTCCAAGAGACCCAGTACTTC.

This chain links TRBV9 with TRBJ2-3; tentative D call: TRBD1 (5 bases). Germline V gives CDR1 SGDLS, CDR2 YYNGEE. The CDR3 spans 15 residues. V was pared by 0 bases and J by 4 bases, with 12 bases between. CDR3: CASSVDLTRADTQYF. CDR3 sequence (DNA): TGTGCCAGCAGCGTAGACCTTACCAGGGCAGATACGCAGTATTTT.

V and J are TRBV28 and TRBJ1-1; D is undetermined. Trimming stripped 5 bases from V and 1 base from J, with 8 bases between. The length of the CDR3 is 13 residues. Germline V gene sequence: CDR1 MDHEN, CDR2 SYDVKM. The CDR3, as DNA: TGTGCCAGCAGTGGGTGGGCGAACACTGAAGCTTTCTTT. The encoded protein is CASSGWANTEAFF.

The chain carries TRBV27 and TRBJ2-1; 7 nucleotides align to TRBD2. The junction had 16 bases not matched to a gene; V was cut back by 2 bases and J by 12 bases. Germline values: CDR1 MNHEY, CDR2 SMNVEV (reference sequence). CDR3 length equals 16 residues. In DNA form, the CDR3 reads TGTGCCAGCAGTTTAGGCAGTAGCGGGCGTCGGGGAGGGCAGTTCTTC. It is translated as CASSLGSSGRRGGQFF.

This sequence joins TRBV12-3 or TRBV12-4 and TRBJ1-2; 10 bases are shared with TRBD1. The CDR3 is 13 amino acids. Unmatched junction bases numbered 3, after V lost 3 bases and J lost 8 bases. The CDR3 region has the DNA TGTGCCAGCAGTTTGGGGACAGGGGAGGGCTACACCTTC. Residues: CASSLGTGEGYTF.

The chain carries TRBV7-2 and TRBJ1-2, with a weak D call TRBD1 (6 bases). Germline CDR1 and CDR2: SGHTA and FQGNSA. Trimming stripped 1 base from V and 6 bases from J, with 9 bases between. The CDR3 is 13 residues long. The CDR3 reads CASSLDRVDGYTF. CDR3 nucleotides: TGTGCCAGCAGCTTAGACAGGGTTGATGGCTACACCTTC.

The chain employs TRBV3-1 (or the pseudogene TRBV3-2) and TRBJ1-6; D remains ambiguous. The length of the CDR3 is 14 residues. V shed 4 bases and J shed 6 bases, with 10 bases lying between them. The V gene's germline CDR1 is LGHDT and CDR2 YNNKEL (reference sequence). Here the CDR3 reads CASSPEYINSPLHF. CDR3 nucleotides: TGTGCCAGCAGCCCGGAGTATATTAATTCACCCCTCCACTTT.

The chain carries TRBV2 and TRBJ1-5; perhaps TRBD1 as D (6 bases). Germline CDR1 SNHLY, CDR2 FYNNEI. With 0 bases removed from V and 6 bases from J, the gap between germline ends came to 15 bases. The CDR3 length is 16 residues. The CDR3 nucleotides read TGTGCCAGCAGTGAAGCGCTTCCGGGGGGCTTTCAGCCCCAGCATTTT. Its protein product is CASSEALPGGFQPQHF.

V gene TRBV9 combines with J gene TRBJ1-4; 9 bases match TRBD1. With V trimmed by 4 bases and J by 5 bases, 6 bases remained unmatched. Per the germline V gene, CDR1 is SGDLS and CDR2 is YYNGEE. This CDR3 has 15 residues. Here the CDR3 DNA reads TGTGCCAGCAGCCCTCGGGGGACAGGGAATGAAAAACTGTTTTTT. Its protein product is CASSPRGTGNEKLFF.

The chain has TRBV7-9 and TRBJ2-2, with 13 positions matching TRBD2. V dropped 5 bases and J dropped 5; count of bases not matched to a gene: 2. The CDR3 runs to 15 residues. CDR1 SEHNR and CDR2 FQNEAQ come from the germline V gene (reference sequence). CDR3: CASSGGLAGTGELFF. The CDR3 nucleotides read TGTGCCAGCAGCGGGGGACTAGCGGGAACCGGGGAGCTGTTTTTT.

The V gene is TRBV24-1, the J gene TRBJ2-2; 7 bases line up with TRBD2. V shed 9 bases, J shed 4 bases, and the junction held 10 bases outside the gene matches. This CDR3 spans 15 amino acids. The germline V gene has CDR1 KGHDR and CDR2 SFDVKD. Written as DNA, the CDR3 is TGTGCCACCGAGCAAAGGGGAGGGGTCACCGGGGAGCTGTTTTTT. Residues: CATEQRGGVTGELFF.

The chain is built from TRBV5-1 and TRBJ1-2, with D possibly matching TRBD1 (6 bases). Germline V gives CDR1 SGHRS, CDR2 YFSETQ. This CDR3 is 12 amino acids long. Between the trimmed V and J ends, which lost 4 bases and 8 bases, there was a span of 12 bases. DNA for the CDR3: TGCGCCAGCAGCCCGTACAGGGACGGCTACACCTTC. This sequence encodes CASSPYRDGYTF.

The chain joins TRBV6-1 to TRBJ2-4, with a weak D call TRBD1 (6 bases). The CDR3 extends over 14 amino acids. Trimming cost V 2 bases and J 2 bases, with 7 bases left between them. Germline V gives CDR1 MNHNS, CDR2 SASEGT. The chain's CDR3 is CASSEQGPKNIQYF. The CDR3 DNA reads TGTGCCAGCAGTGAACAGGGGCCCAAAAACATTCAGTACTTC.